This entry lists 23 T cell receptor beta chains sequenced from one sample in a study of a mutant IDH1 vaccine in newly diagnosed glioma. Produced via immunoSEQ multiplex PCR; TCRdb's table is partial and in-frame only. The sample includes tens of thousands of clones, roughly four fifths seen only once; the top ten take around 5%. Their specific antigens are unknown. Time point given: week 47, end of study. Every vaccination contained 300 ug of the mutant IDH1 20-mer peptide and was paired with topical imiquimod. Sequencing was performed on PBMCs, taken from a glioma patient whose treatment included an IDH1 peptide vaccine. These receptors came from a man aged 35 to 55 with glioma.

J is TRBJ1-5 and V is TRBV18, with D hard to call. Trimming removed 3 bases from V and 0 bases from J, with 15 bases in between. Germline V CDR1 and CDR2: KGHSH, LQKENI. The CDR3 has 17 residues. DNA for the CDR3: TGTGCCAGCTCACCGCAACCGTGGGCGGATAGCAATCAGCCCCAGCATTTT. Translated: CASSPQPWADSNQPQHF.

V is TRBV11-2 and J is TRBJ2-1, with 9 bases identical to TRBD1. The V gene end was trimmed by 5 bases and the J gene end by 7 bases; junction bases not matched to a gene: 6. This CDR3 is 14 amino acids long. Germline loops: CDR1 SGHAT, CDR2 FQNNGV. CDR3 DNA sequence: TGTGCCAGCAGCCTTACAGGGGGCAAGAATGAGCAGTTCTTC. Protein product: CASSLTGGKNEQFF.

J is TRBJ2-7 and V is TRBV5-1, with D possibly matching TRBD1 (6 bases). The V end was cut by 3 bases, the J end by 5 bases, with 12 bases between. Germline CDR1 reads SGHRS; CDR2 reads YFSETQ. The CDR3 is 13 amino acids. Written as DNA, the CDR3 is TGCGCCAGCAGCTCCAGGGGCGGAGACGAGCAGTACTTC. Protein sequence: CASSSRGGDEQYF. Variable domain in full (rest from reference TRBV5-1 and TRBJ2-7): KAGVTQTPRYLIKTRGQQVTLSCSPISGHRSVSWYQQTPGQGLQFLFEYFSETQRNKGNFPGRFSGRQFSNSRSEMNVSTLELGDSALYLCASSSRGGDEQYFGPGTRLTVT.

A single count supports this clone. The sample contains more than one DNA sequence encoding this CDR3. This chain connects TRBV25-1 to TRBJ2-3; D is possibly TRBD1 (5 bases). Trimming took 2 bases from V and 3 from J, leaving 6 bases between them. This CDR3 spans 13 amino acids. Per germline, CDR1 MGHDK and CDR2 SYGVNS. The CDR3 region is CASSEQGTDTQYF. For the CDR3, the DNA is TGTGCCAGCAGTGAACAGGGTACAGATACGCAGTATTTT.

This sequence joins TRBV19 and TRBJ1-3; D remains unclear. Trimming removed 7 bases at V and 0 bases at J, with 16 bases between. Germline CDR1 and CDR2: LNHDA and SQIVND (reference sequence). The CDR3 extends over 16 amino acids. DNA of the CDR3: TGTGCCAGTAATAAAGTGAGGAGCTCCTCTGGAAACACCATATATTTT. This translates into CASNKVRSSSGNTIYF.

The rearrangement uses TRBV7-2 and TRBJ1-1; D unresolved. The ends were cut back, 1 base at V and 4 bases at J, with 7 bases in the middle. Germline V lookup: CDR1 SGHTA, CDR2 FQGNSA. This CDR3 comprises 13 residues. The CDR3 reads CASSLGVVTEAFF. In DNA form, the CDR3 reads TGTGCCAGCAGCTTAGGGGTGGTCACTGAAGCTTTCTTT.

The CDR3 sequence: CATSGNSGRATDTQYF. As DNA, the CDR3 is TGTGCCACCAGCGGAAATAGCGGGAGGGCCACAGATACGCAGTATTTT. The J gene is TRBJ2-3, the V gene TRBV15; TRBD2 matches 11 bases. The CDR3 is made up of 16 amino acids. Trimming cost V 5 bases and J 2 bases; bases outside gene matches: 6. Germline assignment: CDR1 LNHNV and CDR2 YYDKDF (reference sequence).

The genes are TRBV19 and TRBJ2-2; TRBD1 matches 9 bases. Trimming removed 6 bases from V and 6 bases from J; junction bases left unmatched: 2. CDR3 length: 13 amino acids. Looked up from germline, CDR1 is LNHDA and CDR2 is SQIVND (reference sequence). The CDR3 region is CASSDRGAGELFF. The DNA for the CDR3 is TGTGCCAGTAGCGACAGGGGGGCCGGGGAGCTGTTTTTT.

The chain couples TRBV30 to TRBJ2-5; 9 bases align to TRBD2. The CDR3 totals 15 residues. The V gene's germline CDR1 is GTSNPN and CDR2 SVGIG (reference sequence). V trimming: 0 bases; J trimming: 5 bases; junction bases outside the gene matches: 7. Here the CDR3 DNA reads TGTGCCTGGAGTGTGGGCGGGGGGGCGGCTGAGACCCAGTACTTC. This codes for CAWSVGGGAAETQYF.

V usage is TRBV6-4 and J usage is TRBJ1-2; D is perhaps TRBD1 (5 bases). This CDR3 has 12 amino acids. Germline CDR1 is MRHNA and CDR2 is SNTAGT. Trimming shortened V by 5 bases and J by 8 bases, and 12 bases separated the two germline ends. The CDR3 nucleotides are TGTGCCAGCAGTCAGGGCAAATGGGGCTACACCTTC. Encoded protein: CASSQGKWGYTF.

This chain joins TRBV30 and TRBJ1-5; a possible D gene is TRBD1 (5 bases). Germline V lookup: CDR1 GTSNPN, CDR2 SVGIG (reference sequence). The CDR3 covers 15 residues. The ends were cut back, 4 bases at V and 4 bases at J, with 17 bases in the middle. The CDR3 DNA follows: TGTGCCTGGACTCCGGGGCCAAGGGGAAATCAGCCCCAGCATTTT. Its protein product is CAWTPGPRGNQPQHF.

This clone was seen a handful of times. Here the CDR3 reads CASSRDREIHTGELFF. The CDR3 nucleotides are TGTGCCAGCAGCCGGGACAGGGAGATACACACCGGGGAGCTGTTTTTT. This sequence joins TRBV5-6 and TRBJ2-2; TRBD1 aligns across 9 bases. Trimming at V came to 4 bases and at J to 3 bases, leaving 7 bases not matched to a gene. CDR1 and CDR2 (germline): SGHDT, YYEEEE. This CDR3 has 16 amino acids.

The chain combines TRBV27 with TRBJ1-4, with TRBD1 identical over 10 bases. This CDR3 spans 16 amino acids. V trimming: 4 bases; J trimming: 7 bases; junction bases outside the gene matches: 9. CDR1 is MNHEY and CDR2 is SMNVEV in the germline V gene (reference sequence). The CDR3 sequence: CASSSGQGPPGEKLFF. As DNA, the CDR3 is TGTGCCAGCAGTTCGGGACAGGGGCCGCCCGGTGAAAAACTGTTTTTT.

This rearrangement joins TRBV4-1 to TRBJ2-1; D assignment may be TRBD1 or TRBD2 (5 bases each). Germline CDR1 MGHRA, CDR2 YSYEKL. There are 15 residues in the CDR3. Trimming took 1 base from V and 10 from J, leaving 17 bases between them. CDR3 residues: CASSQGGSQEGEQFF. CDR3 sequence (DNA): TGCGCCAGCAGCCAAGGGGGGTCCCAAGAGGGGGAGCAGTTCTTC.

This chain joins TRBV19 and TRBJ1-5, with D uncertain. From germline, CDR1 is LNHDA and CDR2 SQIVND (reference sequence). The length of the CDR3 is 16 residues. V was clipped by 2 bases and J by 0 bases, with 11 bases between them. CDR3 loop: CASSITPGVSNQPQHF. The CDR3 DNA is TGTGCCAGTAGTATAACCCCGGGAGTTAGCAATCAGCCCCAGCATTTT.

The V call is TRBV12-1, the J call TRBJ2-6; no check of the table's D call, TRBD1, against the DNA was made. TRBV12-1 is a documented pseudogene. The CDR3 has 15 amino acids. CDR3 protein: CASSMDRAGANVLTF. In nucleotides, the CDR3 is TGTGCCAGCAGTATGGACAGGGCTGGGGCCAACGTCCTGACTTTC.

V is TRBV25-1 and J is TRBJ1-2, with D possibly matching TRBD1 (6 bases). Between the trimmed V and J ends, which lost 4 bases and 4 bases, there was a span of 10 bases. CDR3 length: 13 residues. Germline lookup yields CDR1 MGHDK and CDR2 SYGVNS. CDR3 DNA sequence: TGTGCCAGCAGTGGGGGGCGACTCTATGGCTACACCTTC. This sequence encodes CASSGGRLYGYTF.

The rearrangement uses TRBV11-3 and TRBJ1-1; D ambiguous. The germline CDR1 and CDR2 sequences are SGHNT and YENEEA. V lost 2 bases, J lost 1 base, and 5 bases lay in between. The CDR3 has 13 amino acids. CDR3 amino acids: CASSLRANTEAFF. The CDR3 DNA sequence: TGTGCCAGCAGCTTACGGGCGAACACTGAAGCTTTCTTT.

The chain has TRBV18 and TRBJ2-2; 9 nucleotides agree with TRBD1. The germline V gene encodes CDR1 KGHSH and CDR2 LQKENI. V lost 2 bases to trimming and J lost 6 bases; unmatched junction nucleotides: 13. The length of the CDR3 is 18 residues. The CDR3 sequence: CASSPSTGQGPRAGELFF. CDR3 sequence (DNA): TGTGCCAGCTCACCATCCACGGGACAGGGCCCTCGCGCCGGGGAGCTGTTTTTT.

This rearrangement joins TRBV5-1 to TRBJ1-6, with TRBD1 matching 9 bases. The CDR3 is made up of 15 amino acids. Germline-derived CDR1 and CDR2 are SGHRS and YFSETQ. Trimming at V came to 6 bases and at J to 7 bases, leaving 8 bases not matched to a gene. The CDR3 is CASTVGTGTNSPLHF. The CDR3 bases are TGCGCCAGCACCGTGGGGACAGGGACAAATTCACCCCTCCACTTT.

The chain has TRBV28 and TRBJ2-7, with 7 bases lining up with TRBD1. The CDR3 covers 15 residues. Germline CDR1 and CDR2: MDHEN and SYDVKM. V lost 1 base, J lost 2 bases, and 5 bases stayed unmatched. Here the CDR3 reads CASSLSRTGAYEQYF. CDR3 bases: TGTGCCAGCAGTTTATCAAGAACAGGGGCCTACGAGCAGTACTTC.

This clone has more than one count but fewer than ten. The chain is built from TRBV25-1 and TRBJ1-2; D is unresolved. Germline V gives CDR1 MGHDK, CDR2 SYGVNS. The CDR3 is 14 residues long. Trimming left V 3 bases short and J 6 bases short, with 14 bases between. The DNA for the CDR3 is TGTGCCAGCAGTGAGCTAACTGTGTATGATGGCTACACCTTC. Amino acid sequence: CASSELTVYDGYTF.

The genes are TRBV7-2 and TRBJ2-5, with 8 bases identical to TRBD2. This CDR3 contains 16 residues. With V trimmed by 1 base and J by 4 bases, 8 bases remained unmatched. Germline CDR1 reads SGHTA; CDR2 reads FQGNSA. The CDR3 DNA reads as TGTGCCAGCAGCTTAGAGCTACCGGGGGGGCGAGAGACCCAGTACTTC. Its protein product is CASSLELPGGRETQYF.